This entry lists 29 T cell receptor beta chains sequenced from one sample in a study of beta chain features in type 1 diabetes (dated by TCRdb to between 2017 and 2018). Results and caveats for the whole study, not just this receptor: Type 1 diabetes patients showed a moderate but significant shortening of TCRB CDR3 length in all four CD4+ subsets.

Their antigens are not known. The library was built by means of the immunoSEQ multiplex PCR assay. The entire amount of isolated RNA was reverse transcribed using the High Capacity cDNA Reverse Transcription Kit, so the sequenced TCRB transcripts were expressed ones. TCRdb obtained this table from immuneACCESS and retained in-frame rearrangements with V and J assigned. These tables miss some clones; where compared with another copy, unresolved V genes account for less than half of the shortfall, and the remainder is unexplained. This sample gives about 710,000 clones in total; more than 12% of them show up just once. Approximately 0.042% of the sample goes to the ten largest clones. Sequencing was performed on naive CD4+ T cells from blood. The sample's cell subset or site label, in plain terms: true naive CD4+ T cells. Every receptor here comes from a man aged 18 to 29 with type 1 diabetes.

This chain uses TRBV5-4 with TRBJ2-5; 13 nucleotides match TRBD2. In germline, CDR1 is SGHNT, CDR2 YYREEE (reference sequence). The CDR3 covers 17 residues. Losses at the gene ends were 0 bases for V and 5 bases for J; bases not matched to a gene: 7. In nucleotides, the CDR3 is TGTGCCAGCAGCTTGGACGGACTAGCGGGGGCCCTCGAGACCCAGTACTTC. The encoded protein is CASSLDGLAGALETQYF.

This clone has just a few counts. The chain recombines TRBV9 with TRBJ1-1; D is uncertain. The CDR3 covers 13 residues. Trimming removed 4 bases from V and 5 bases from J, with 12 bases in between. From germline, CDR1 is SGDLS and CDR2 YYNGEE. CDR3 DNA sequence: TGTGCCAGCAGCCAGAACAAGGATACTGAAGCTTTCTTT. Its translation is CASSQNKDTEAFF.

This clone was counted between two and nine times. The gene calls are TRBV14 and TRBJ1-6; weak D call: TRBD1 (5 bases). Deletions cut 5 bases from V and 5 bases from J, with 10 bases between. The CDR3 extends over 14 amino acids. Germline V gene sequence: CDR1 SGHDN, CDR2 FVKESK. CDR3 DNA: TGTGCCAGCAGCGCAGGGTCTAATAATTCACCCCTCCACTTT. Amino acids: CASSAGSNNSPLHF.

CDR3 DNA sequence: TGTGCCAGCAGGTACGGCGGAGACTATGGCTACACCTTC. Amino acid sequence: CASRYGGDYGYTF. This sequence joins TRBV6-5 and TRBJ1-2; the D is unclear. Germline CDR1 and CDR2: MNHEY and SVGAGI. This CDR3 has 13 residues. The V and J ends lost 6 bases and 3 bases respectively, with 11 bases between them.

This clone was seen more than once but under ten times. The chain employs TRBV7-2 and TRBJ2-1, with TRBD2 matching 7 bases. Germline lookup yields CDR1 SGHTA and CDR2 FQGNSA. The CDR3 consists of 13 residues. J gave up 9 bases and V 8 bases, and 10 bases lay outside the gene matches. This CDR3 is CASHTSGGSEQFF. CDR3 bases: TGTGCCAGCCATACGTCGGGGGGTAGTGAGCAGTTCTTC.

The rearrangement joins TRBV6-1 to TRBJ1-2; no clear D. V was pared by 4 bases and J by 7 bases, with 13 bases between. Germline V lookup: CDR1 MNHNS, CDR2 SASEGT. This CDR3 comprises 13 residues. In DNA form, the CDR3 reads TGTGCCAGCAGTGGGGCAATAGGATCTGGCTACACCTTC. Residues: CASSGAIGSGYTF.

This clone has more than one count but fewer than ten. V is TRBV5-1 and J is TRBJ1-1; TRBD1 matches at 9 bases. From germline, CDR1 is SGHRS and CDR2 YFSETQ. Trimming took 4 bases from V and 4 from J; bases not matched to a gene: 2. The CDR3 consists of 13 residues. The DNA of the CDR3 is TGCGCCAGCAGCCCACAGGGGGCCACTGAAGCTTTCTTT. Its translation: CASSPQGATEAFF. Full variable domain (rest looked up from reference TRBV5-1 and TRBJ1-1): KAGVTQTPRYLIKTRGQQVTLSCSPISGHRSVSWYQQTPGQGLQFLFEYFSETQRNKGNFPGRFSGRQFSNSRSEMNVSTLELGDSALYLCASSPQGATEAFFGQGTRLTVV.

The chain couples TRBV29-1 to TRBJ1-2; no clear D. Germline loops: CDR1 SQVTM, CDR2 ANQGSEA. The length of the CDR3 is 13 residues. Trimming left V 3 bases short and J 1 base short, with 9 bases between. The CDR3: CSVEGQVNYGYTF. Here the CDR3 DNA reads TGCAGCGTTGAGGGTCAGGTTAACTATGGCTACACCTTC.

This clone has a handful of counts. The CDR3 reads CASGDSSGNTIYF. CDR3 DNA: TGTGCCAGCGGGGACAGCTCTGGAAACACCATATATTTT. This chain connects TRBV6-1 to TRBJ1-3; TRBD1 agrees at 7 bases. Germline V gene data show CDR1 as MNHNS and CDR2 as SASEGT. The CDR3 is 13 amino acids. The trim removed 8 bases at V and 0 bases at J, leaving 1 base unmatched.

The CDR3 spells CASKPQGGSNQPQHF. In DNA, the CDR3 is TGTGCCTCCAAGCCGCAGGGAGGGAGCAATCAGCCCCAGCATTTT. This chain links TRBV6-1 with TRBJ1-5, with D possibly being TRBD1 (5 bases). CDR1 is MNHNS and CDR2 is SASEGT in the germline V gene. The CDR3 runs to 15 residues. Trimming removed 11 bases at V and 1 base at J, with 18 bases between.

This clone was picked up a small number of times. The chain recombines TRBV5-1 with TRBJ2-6; TRBD1 might be the D (5 bases). The CDR3 is 15 residues long. V lost 4 bases to trimming and J lost 2 bases, with 10 bases between them. Germline-derived CDR1 and CDR2 are SGHRS and YFSETQ. Here the CDR3 DNA reads TGCGCCAGCAGCCCAGGGTCCCCTGGGGCCAACGTCCTGACTTTC. Protein product: CASSPGSPGANVLTF.

This clone appeared a few times. This chain uses TRBV5-1 with TRBJ2-5, with 10 bases that match TRBD1. The germline V gene encodes CDR1 SGHRS and CDR2 YFSETQ. Trimming removed 8 bases from V and 3 bases from J; junction bases left unmatched: 10. The CDR3 length is 15 residues. This CDR3 reads CASQISGTGEETQYF. The CDR3 DNA is TGCGCCAGTCAGATTTCCGGGACAGGGGAAGAGACCCAGTACTTC.

This clone was detected a few times. The rearrangement links TRBV5-1 to TRBJ2-1; D is perhaps TRBD1 (6 bases). Looked up from germline, CDR1 is SGHRS and CDR2 is YFSETQ. The V and J ends lost 2 bases and 8 bases respectively, with 17 bases between them. CDR3 length equals 15 residues. CDR3 sequence reads: CASSFQGLTSDEQFF. The CDR3 DNA reads TGCGCCAGCAGCTTCCAGGGGTTAACGTCGGATGAGCAGTTCTTC.

The V call is TRBV2, the J call TRBJ1-1; unclear D gene. CDR1 and CDR2 (germline): SNHLY, FYNNEI. Trimming removed 6 bases at V and 1 base at J, with 12 bases between. The CDR3 consists of 14 residues. The CDR3 loop is CASRQRWGNTEAFF. The CDR3 region has the DNA TGTGCCAGCAGACAACGGTGGGGGAACACTGAAGCTTTCTTT.

V is TRBV19 and J is TRBJ2-1; 11 bases are shared with TRBD2. V trimming: 5 bases; J trimming: 2 bases; junction bases outside the gene matches: 11. Per the germline V gene, CDR1 is LNHDA and CDR2 is SQIVND (reference sequence). The CDR3 runs 18 residues. CDR3: CASSLSGVSGRAYNEQFF. Written as DNA, the CDR3 is TGTGCCAGTAGTCTTAGTGGGGTTAGCGGGAGGGCCTACAATGAGCAGTTCTTC.

The V call is TRBV4-1, the J call TRBJ2-1, with 9 bases that match TRBD2. The germline V gene has CDR1 MGHRA and CDR2 YSYEKL. The length of the CDR3 is 18 residues. The V and J ends lost 1 base and 8 bases, in that order; junction bases with no gene match: 15. The CDR3 bases are TGCGCCAGCAGCCAAGGCGGGAGGGTCCCCATTGTTACCGATGAGCAGTTCTTC. It encodes CASSQGGRVPIVTDEQFF.

V is TRBV27 and J is TRBJ1-1, with D unresolved. From germline, CDR1 is MNHEY and CDR2 SMNVEV (reference sequence). Trimming removed 5 bases from V and 6 bases from J, with 13 bases in between. CDR3 length: 13 amino acids. CDR3 in amino acids: CASSPSPRAEAFF. Here the CDR3 DNA reads TGTGCCAGCAGTCCAAGCCCAAGGGCTGAAGCTTTCTTT.

The chain combines TRBV19 with TRBJ2-1; 10 bases agree with TRBD2. The CDR3 has 15 residues. V trimming: 4 bases; J trimming: 7 bases; junction bases outside the gene matches: 7. Looked up from germline, CDR1 is LNHDA and CDR2 is SQIVND (reference sequence). CDR3 sequence reads: CASSTPQRGGNEQFF. DNA for the CDR3: TGTGCCAGTAGTACCCCCCAGCGGGGGGGGAATGAGCAGTTCTTC.

The chain combines TRBV4-1 with TRBJ2-1, with TRBD1 matching 8 bases. Germline CDR1 is MGHRA and CDR2 is YSYEKL. V trimming: 7 bases; J trimming: 2 bases; junction bases outside the gene matches: 7. CDR3 length: 15 amino acids. Written as DNA, the CDR3 is TGCGCCAGCACCCAGATGGACAGGGCCTACAATGAGCAGTTCTTC. This translates into CASTQMDRAYNEQFF.

The chain carries TRBV28 and TRBJ2-7; TRBD2 matches at 7 bases. The CDR3 is 14 residues long. After removal of 5 bases from V and 6 bases from J, the junction contained 10 bases not matched to a gene. Germline CDR1 and CDR2: MDHEN and SYDVKM. This CDR3 is CASSPWGGTGEQYF. In DNA, the CDR3 is TGTGCCAGCAGTCCTTGGGGGGGGACTGGCGAGCAGTACTTC.

This clone has just a few counts. The genes are TRBV29-1 and TRBJ2-3; D unresolved. The germline gives CDR1 SQVTM, CDR2 ANQGSEA. The V and J ends lost 2 bases and 4 bases respectively, with 7 bases between them. There are 12 residues in the CDR3. In nucleotides, the CDR3 is TGCAGCGTTGAAAGGGCATCAGATACGCAGTATTTT. Protein sequence: CSVERASDTQYF.

V gene TRBV29-1 combines with J gene TRBJ2-2; 7 nucleotides match TRBD1. Germline V gene lookup returns CDR1 SQVTM and CDR2 ANQGSEA. CDR3 length equals 13 residues. The J segment lost 7 bases and the V segment lost 6 bases, leaving 8 bases of the junction unmatched. The CDR3 nucleotides are TGCAGCGTCGCAGACAGGGAGAACGGGGAGCTGTTTTTT. Translating gives CSVADRENGELFF.

The genes are TRBV6-5 and TRBJ1-5, with D perhaps TRBD1 (5 bases). CDR3 length equals 15 residues. Germline V gives CDR1 MNHEY, CDR2 SVGAGI. The germline V and J ends were trimmed by 0 bases and 3 bases, with 9 bases remaining between them. Written as DNA, the CDR3 is TGTGCCAGCAGTTACTCAGGGACCAACAATCAGCCCCAGCATTTT. It encodes CASSYSGTNNQPQHF.

The genes are TRBV29-1 and TRBJ2-1; 8 bases map to TRBD1. Trimming at V came to 6 bases and at J to 7 bases, leaving 11 bases not matched to a gene. Germline CDR1 and CDR2: SQVTM and ANQGSEA. The CDR3 consists of 14 residues. Written as DNA, the CDR3 is TGCAGCGTGGATACCGGGACAGGAGGGAATGAGCAGTTCTTC. It is translated as CSVDTGTGGNEQFF.

In this sample, this clone turned up a few times. V usage is TRBV19 and J usage is TRBJ1-1; 8 bases align to TRBD1. Unmatched junction bases numbered 9, after V lost 7 bases and J lost 2 bases. Germline values: CDR1 LNHDA, CDR2 SQIVND (reference sequence). CDR3 length: 15 amino acids. CDR3 amino acids: CASMPPDRGNTEAFF. CDR3 nucleotide sequence: TGTGCCAGTATGCCCCCTGACAGGGGCAACACTGAAGCTTTCTTT.

This clone showed up just a few times. The sample contains more than one DNA sequence encoding this CDR3. The V call is TRBV28, the J call TRBJ2-5; 9 bases map to TRBD1. The CDR3 runs 13 residues. After removal of 6 bases from V and 4 bases from J, the junction contained 3 bases not matched to a gene. Germline CDR1 and CDR2: MDHEN and SYDVKM. In nucleotides, the CDR3 is TGTGCCAGCAGAACAGGGGGCCGAGAGACCCAGTACTTC. Amino acids: CASRTGGRETQYF.

There are a few counts of this clone. CDR3 nucleotides: TGTGCCAGCTCACCACCGAAGGGGGGAGCCGAAAAACTGTTTTTT. As protein: CASSPPKGGAEKLFF. V is TRBV18 and J is TRBJ1-4; tentative D call: TRBD1 (6 bases). V lost 0 bases, J lost 8 bases, and 13 bases lay in between. Germline V CDR1 and CDR2: KGHSH, LQKENI. This CDR3 region has 15 residues. The full variable domain, completed using reference TRBV18 and TRBJ1-4, is NAGVMQNPRHLVRRRGQEARLRCSPMKGHSHVYWYRQLPEEGLKFMVYLQKENIIDESGMPKERFSAEFPKEGPSILRIQQVVRGDSAAYFCASSPPKGGAEKLFFGSGTQLSVL.

The genes are TRBV9 and TRBJ1-2; D remains unclear. Trimming took off 1 base at V and 6 bases at J, with 13 bases between the two ends. CDR3 length: 14 amino acids. Germline CDR1 is SGDLS and CDR2 is YYNGEE. CDR3 residues: CASSVLEQLDGYTF. DNA of the CDR3: TGTGCCAGCAGCGTACTGGAACAGCTGGATGGCTACACCTTC.

This rearrangement joins TRBV2 to TRBJ2-2; D possibly corresponds to TRBD1 (6 bases). Trimming left V 5 bases short and J 1 base short, with 11 bases between. The germline gives CDR1 SNHLY, CDR2 FYNNEI. The CDR3 sequence is 15 residues long. The CDR3 sequence: CASSPGTLNTGELFF. For the CDR3, the DNA is TGTGCCAGCAGTCCCGGGACACTGAACACCGGGGAGCTGTTTTTT.